This T cell receptor beta chain was found in a study of T cells expressing NK-cell markers. For the study at large: Repertoires of TCR beta were obtained from T cells sorted as CD3+CD56+NKG2C+, CD3+CD56+NKG2C- and CD3+CD56-NKG2C+. Notes on the study in general: It was still unclear whether expanded NKG2C+ T cell clones were HCMV specific.

The CDR3 contains 16 residues. TCRdb derives one entry per CDR3 protein from the 5' RACE reads, leaving out DNA. Reported are a few hundred thousand distinct CDR3 sequences; the ten largest clones contain about 0.39%. Comment on this clonotype: Its antigen remains unidentified.

The sequenced sample consisted of blood T cells: a sorted CD56 or NKG2C T cell subset, CD4+ or CD8+ T cells, or bulk PBMC T cells (not recorded which). The V gene is TRBV12-3 or TRBV12-4, the J gene TRBJ2-7; TCRdb selects TRBD1, and the lack of DNA leaves this call unchecked. This receptor was taken from a man between 18 and 35 years old in good health. CDR3 sequence reads: CASSGGQDKIRHEQYF.